The 28 T cell receptor beta chains given below trace back to one sample, sequenced in a study of shared clonotypes between healthy human individuals (dated by TCRdb to about 2020). Library construction relied on the immunoSEQ multiplex PCR assay. TCRdb mirrors the immuneACCESS table, restricted to in-frame sequences. Some clones are absent from its copies; in checked studies, under half trace to an unresolved V gene, and the reason for the others is unknown. This sample is represented by about 1.1 million clones; approximately 80% of them were singletons. The ten largest clones add up to almost 0.9% of the sample. Sequencing was performed on memory CD4+ T cells from PBMCs. Explained via the paper, the cell subset or site label denotes: CD45RA-negative fraction. Receptors were obtained from a man younger than 30 in good health. Some clones in this sample may be carry-over from other donors' samples.

As for this clone: The same CDR3 can be traced to other DNA sequences in this sample. V usage is TRBV6-6 and J usage is TRBJ1-1; the D gene is possibly TRBD1 (5 bases). CDR3 size: 15 residues. Germline lookup yields CDR1 MNHNY and CDR2 SVGAGI (reference sequence). The V end was cut by 0 bases, the J end by 0 bases, with 8 bases between. The CDR3 loop reads CASSYSGQMNTEAFF. CDR3 DNA sequence: TGTGCCAGCAGTTACTCGGGGCAGATGAACACTGAAGCTTTCTTT.

The chain links TRBV18 to TRBJ2-7; 11 bases agree with TRBD1. The CDR3 runs 17 residues. CDR1 KGHSH and CDR2 LQKENI come from the germline V gene. The ends lost 3 bases at V and 7 bases at J; junction bases unmatched: 14. As DNA, the CDR3 is TGTGCCAGCTCACCTCGCGCTAATGGACAGGGGGCTAGAGAGCAGTACTTC. It codes for CASSPRANGQGAREQYF. Full variable domain (rest looked up from reference TRBV18 and TRBJ2-7): NAGVMQNPRHLVRRRGQEARLRCSPMKGHSHVYWYRQLPEEGLKFMVYLQKENIIDESGMPKERFSAEFPKEGPSILRIQQVVRGDSAAYFCASSPRANGQGAREQYFGPGTRLTVT.

The chain uses TRBV9 and TRBJ2-2; D unresolved. Germline CDR1 is SGDLS and CDR2 is YYNGEE. The CDR3 totals 18 residues. Trimming pared 3 bases from V and 0 bases from J, leaving 18 bases between. The CDR3 DNA is TGTGCCAGCAGCGGGGCCAGGTCTCCCTTCCCGAACACCGGGGAGCTGTTTTTT. Encoded protein: CASSGARSPFPNTGELFF.

This chain's CDR3 is CASREYASGGYGYTF. DNA of the CDR3: TGTGCCAGCCGTGAATACGCTTCAGGGGGCTATGGCTACACCTTC. The chain links TRBV19 to TRBJ1-2; 7 bases agree with TRBD1. Trimming cost V 9 bases and J 4 bases; bases outside gene matches: 14. The CDR3 is 15 residues long. The germline V gene has CDR1 LNHDA and CDR2 SQIVND (reference sequence).

V gene TRBV5-1 combines with J gene TRBJ2-3; D not certain. Germline loops: CDR1 SGHRS, CDR2 YFSETQ. The CDR3 is 13 residues long. V lost 1 base to trimming and J lost 8 bases, with 11 bases between them. For the CDR3, the DNA is TGCGCCAGCAGCTTGATTGATTTCGGTACGCAGTATTTT. Amino acid sequence: CASSLIDFGTQYF.

The chain's CDR3 is CASSQEEGGGREETQYF. The CDR3 nucleotides read TGCGCCAGCAGCCAAGAAGAGGGCGGGGGGCGCGAGGAGACCCAGTACTTC. The chain couples TRBV4-1 to TRBJ2-5, with TRBD2 matching over 8 bases. This CDR3 comprises 17 residues. The V and J ends lost 0 bases and 5 bases, in that order; junction bases with no gene match: 11. Germline V gene lookup returns CDR1 MGHRA and CDR2 YSYEKL.

This rearrangement joins TRBV11-3 to TRBJ2-1, with a possible D match to TRBD2 (5 bases). In germline, CDR1 is SGHNT, CDR2 YENEEA. V was clipped by 1 base and J by 9 bases, with 10 bases between them. CDR3 length: 13 residues. CDR3 coding DNA: TGTGCCAGCAGCTTAGGTCAAAGCGGTGAGCAGTTCTTC. It yields the protein CASSLGQSGEQFF.

Points on this clone: This may arise from a read error, as a much more abundant clone is one base away. Within the sample, other DNA sequences also encode this same CDR3. The CDR3, as DNA: TGTGCCAGCAGTGACAGCACAGATACGCAGTATTTT. Translating it yields CASSDSTDTQYF. The chain recombines TRBV2 with TRBJ2-3; D uncertain. Deletions cut 3 bases from V and 0 bases from J, with 1 base between. CDR3 length equals 12 residues. From germline, CDR1 is SNHLY and CDR2 FYNNEI.

The V and J genes are TRBV5-1 and TRBJ1-2, with 7 bases fitting TRBD1. V lost 5 bases to trimming and J lost 3 bases; unmatched junction nucleotides: 7. This CDR3 is built from 14 residues. CDR1 is SGHRS, CDR2 YFSETQ, per germline. The CDR3 DNA is TGCGCCAGCAGGGAGGGGGCGACGGACTATGGCTACACCTTC. Translated: CASREGATDYGYTF.

This sequence joins TRBV6-5 and TRBJ2-7; D may be TRBD1 (5 bases). CDR1 MNHEY and CDR2 SVGAGI come from the germline V gene. V lost 5 bases to trimming and J lost 2 bases, with 13 bases between them. CDR3 length: 14 residues. For the CDR3, the DNA is TGTGCCAGCAGTCGGCAGGGTTCAACCTACGAGCAGTACTTC. Translating it yields CASSRQGSTYEQYF.

V and J are TRBV5-8 and TRBJ2-6, with D maybe TRBD2 (6 bases). V dropped 7 bases and J dropped 0 bases, with 8 bases sitting between them. The CDR3 spans 14 residues. The germline V gene has CDR1 SGHTS and CDR2 YDEGEE. The CDR3 DNA follows: TGTGCCAGCTGGGGGGTCTCTGGGGCCAACGTCCTGACTTTC. Protein sequence: CASWGVSGANVLTF.

This chain links TRBV6-1 with TRBJ2-4, with D possibly called TRBD1 or TRBD2 (5 bases each). Per germline, CDR1 MNHNS and CDR2 SASEGT. The V and J ends lost 6 bases and 7 bases respectively, with 13 bases between them. CDR3 size: 13 residues. This CDR3 reads CASRPGLRNIQYF. For the CDR3, the DNA is TGTGCCAGCAGGCCGGGGCTGAGGAACATTCAGTACTTC.

The gene calls are TRBV2 and TRBJ1-4; D is perhaps TRBD1 (6 bases). Germline lookup yields CDR1 SNHLY and CDR2 FYNNEI. The CDR3 contains 14 residues. V was shortened by 5 bases and J by 8 bases, with 15 bases between the two germline ends. The CDR3 protein is CASSSGRGGEKLFF. In DNA form, the CDR3 reads TGTGCCAGCAGTAGTGGCAGGGGCGGGGAAAAACTGTTTTTT.

A few counts support this clone. Other DNA sequences in the sample encode the same CDR3. The rearrangement uses TRBV2 and TRBJ2-7; D remains ambiguous. CDR3 length: 11 residues. The germline V and J ends were trimmed by 6 bases and 1 base, with 4 bases remaining between them. Germline loops: CDR1 SNHLY, CDR2 FYNNEI. CDR3 DNA: TGTGCCAGCAGAGGTTCCTACGAGCAGTACTTC. This gives the protein CASRGSYEQYF.

This chain joins TRBV9 and TRBJ2-1, with TRBD1 identical over 8 bases. The J segment lost 7 bases and the V segment lost 3 bases, leaving 12 bases of the junction unmatched. This CDR3 is 16 amino acids long. Germline V CDR1 and CDR2: SGDLS, YYNGEE. DNA of the CDR3: TGTGCCAGCAGCGCAGCGGACAGGGTGGGACGTAATGAGCAGTTCTTC. This translates into CASSAADRVGRNEQFF.

The chain is built from TRBV7-3 and TRBJ2-2, with D tentatively TRBD2 (5 bases). The germline CDR1 and CDR2 sequences are SGHTA and FQGTGA. Trimming left V 5 bases short and J 2 bases short, with 21 bases between. CDR3 length equals 18 residues. The CDR3 DNA reads TGTGCCAGCAGCCCGACCCGGGATCCCGTTTTTAACACCGGGGAGCTGTTTTTT. The encoded protein is CASSPTRDPVFNTGELFF.

This sequence joins TRBV5-1 and TRBJ2-1; 7 nucleotides line up with TRBD2. The CDR3 is 13 amino acids. V shed 4 bases and J 5 bases; nucleotides not matched to a gene: 3. The germline V gene has CDR1 SGHRS and CDR2 YFSETQ. The CDR3 nucleotides are TGCGCCAGCAGCCTAGGACTAGACAATGAGCAGTTCTTC. It translates to CASSLGLDNEQFF.

This chain joins TRBV7-2 and TRBJ2-1, with D unclear. Germline V gene data show CDR1 as SGHTA and CDR2 as FQGNSA. CDR3 length: 14 amino acids. Trimming cost V 1 base and J 6 bases, with 10 bases left between them. CDR3 in DNA: TGTGCCAGCAGCTTAGTCATAGCCACCAATGAGCAGTTCTTC. It yields the protein CASSLVIATNEQFF.

This clone was seen a handful of times. The V and J genes are TRBV4-2 and TRBJ2-3; D gene ambiguous. V lost 3 bases and J lost 0, with 16 bases in between. The CDR3 runs to 17 residues. Per the germline V gene, CDR1 is LGHNA and CDR2 is YNFKEQ. This CDR3 is CASSHGGRKGSTDTQYF. The DNA of the CDR3 is TGTGCCAGCAGCCACGGTGGACGGAAAGGTAGCACAGATACGCAGTATTTT.

The rearrangement links TRBV5-1 to TRBJ1-2; D unresolved. The CDR3 covers 14 residues. Trimming removed 0 bases from V and 7 bases from J, with 13 bases in between. Per germline, CDR1 SGHRS and CDR2 YFSETQ. The CDR3 here is CASSLVRRESGYTF. Written as DNA, the CDR3 is TGCGCCAGCAGCTTGGTACGCCGGGAGAGTGGCTACACCTTC. Based on the CDR3 plus reference TRBV5-1 and TRBJ1-2, the full variable domain is KAGVTQTPRYLIKTRGQQVTLSCSPISGHRSVSWYQQTPGQGLQFLFEYFSETQRNKGNFPGRFSGRQFSNSRSEMNVSTLELGDSALYLCASSLVRRESGYTFGSGTRLTVV.

The rearrangement links TRBV7-6 to TRBJ2-3, with 7 bases fitting TRBD1. The ends lost 2 bases at V and 0 bases at J; junction bases unmatched: 5. Germline CDR1 reads SGHVS; CDR2 reads FNYEAQ. This CDR3 region has 16 residues. The CDR3 DNA is TGTGCCAGCAGCTTAAAAGGGGGCGTTAGCACAGATACGCAGTATTTT. Translating it yields CASSLKGGVSTDTQYF.

The chain carries TRBV29-1 and TRBJ2-1; 11 bases align to TRBD1. This CDR3 spans 14 amino acids. With V trimmed by 4 bases and J by 3 bases, 2 bases remained unmatched. CDR1 and CDR2 from the germline V gene are SQVTM and ANQGSEA. CDR3 DNA: TGCAGCGTTGGGGGACAGGGGGTCTACAATGAGCAGTTCTTC. Translating gives CSVGGQGVYNEQFF.

CDR3 nucleotide sequence: TGCAGTGCTAGAGATAGAGCGCAGTTTTTCTTC. Residues: CSARDRAQFFF. The chain has TRBV20-1 and TRBJ2-1; D remains ambiguous. This CDR3 has 11 amino acids. V lost 0 bases and J 16 bases, leaving 13 bases between the germline ends. CDR1 DFQATT and CDR2 SNEGSKA come from the germline V gene (reference sequence).

The rearrangement uses TRBV30 and TRBJ2-5, with D hard to call. Germline lookup yields CDR1 GTSNPN and CDR2 SVGIG (reference sequence). V lost 2 bases and J lost 5, with 15 bases in between. The CDR3 length is 14 residues. The CDR3 here is CAWSKLGGRETQYF. The CDR3 region has the DNA TGTGCCTGGAGTAAGTTGGGCGGTCGCGAGACCCAGTACTTC. Full variable domain (remainder filled in from reference TRBV30 and TRBJ2-5): SQTIHQWPATLVQPVGSPLSLECTVEGTSNPNLYWYRQAAGRGLQLLFYSVGIGQISSEVPQNLSASRPQDRQFILSSKKLLLSDSGFYLCAWSKLGGRETQYFGPGTRLLVL.

The V call is TRBV11-2, the J call TRBJ2-7; D is ambiguous. This CDR3 comprises 15 residues. Germline CDR1 and CDR2: SGHAT and FQNNGV. Trimming stripped 3 bases from V and 7 bases from J, with 19 bases between. The CDR3 region is CASSFVRNTHREQYF. In nucleotides, the CDR3 is TGTGCCAGCAGCTTTGTCCGGAACACACACCGTGAGCAGTACTTC.

This clone was seen a few times. The chain carries TRBV6-5 and TRBJ1-2; D gene unclear. V was pared by 0 bases and J by 7 bases, with 15 bases between. Germline CDR1 is MNHEY and CDR2 is SVGAGI. The CDR3 is made up of 15 amino acids. CDR3 coding DNA: TGTGCCAGCAGTTACTCTTTTCAGTTCGGCGGTGGCTACACCTTC. Translation: CASSYSFQFGGGYTF.

The chain has TRBV21-1 and TRBJ2-1; the table's D call, TRBD2, has no DNA check behind it. TRBV21-1 is recorded as a pseudogene. This CDR3 is 14 amino acids long. Written as DNA, the CDR3 is TGTGCCAGCAACCAACGGGCGGAGGGCAATGAGCAGTTCTTC. As protein: CASNQRAEGNEQFF.

As to this clone: This sample includes further DNA sequences coding for the same CDR3. The chain couples TRBV9 to TRBJ2-2; perhaps TRBD1 as D (5 bases). CDR3 length equals 13 residues. The V end lost 0 bases, the J end lost 5 bases, and 5 bases lay between the germline ends. Germline V gene data show CDR1 as SGDLS and CDR2 as YYNGEE. The CDR3 spells CASSVAGTGELFF. The CDR3 DNA sequence: TGTGCCAGCAGCGTAGCAGGGACCGGGGAGCTGTTTTTT.